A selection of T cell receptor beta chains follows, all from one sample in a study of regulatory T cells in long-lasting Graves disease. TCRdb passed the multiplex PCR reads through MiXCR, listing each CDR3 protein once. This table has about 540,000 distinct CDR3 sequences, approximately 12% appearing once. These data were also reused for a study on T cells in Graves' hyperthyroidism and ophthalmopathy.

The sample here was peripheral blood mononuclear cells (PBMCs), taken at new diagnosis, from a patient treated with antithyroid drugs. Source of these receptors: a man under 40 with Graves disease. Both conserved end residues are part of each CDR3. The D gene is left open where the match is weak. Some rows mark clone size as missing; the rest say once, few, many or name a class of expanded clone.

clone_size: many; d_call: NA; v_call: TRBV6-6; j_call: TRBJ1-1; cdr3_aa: CASSYFLSGRGGRNTEAFF; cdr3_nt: TGTGCCAGCAGTTACTTTCTTTCTGGGAGAGGAGGTAGGAACACTGAAGCTTTCTTT
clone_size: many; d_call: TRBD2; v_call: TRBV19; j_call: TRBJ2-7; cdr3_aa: CASSDWTSGSNEQYF; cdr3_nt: TGTGCCAGTAGCGACTGGACTAGCGGGAGTAACGAGCAGTACTTC
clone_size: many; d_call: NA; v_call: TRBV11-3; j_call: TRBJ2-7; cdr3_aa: CASSLLDGYEQYF; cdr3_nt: TGTGCCAGCAGCTTGCTAGACGGTTACGAGCAGTACTTC
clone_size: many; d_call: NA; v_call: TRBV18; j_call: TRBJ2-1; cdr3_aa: CASSRSQFGNEQFF; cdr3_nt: TGTGCCAGCTCAAGGTCCCAGTTCGGCAATGAGCAGTTCTTC
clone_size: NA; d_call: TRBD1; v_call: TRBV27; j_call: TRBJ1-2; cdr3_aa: CASSRSTGEGVYGYTF; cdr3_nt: TGTGCCAGCAGTAGGTCGACAGGGGAAGGTGTTTATGGCTACACCTTC
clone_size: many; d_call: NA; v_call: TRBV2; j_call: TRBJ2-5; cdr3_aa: CASTKDRRTLSQETQYF; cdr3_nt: TGTGCCAGCACTAAGGACCGAAGAACCTTATCCCAAGAGACCCAGTACTTC
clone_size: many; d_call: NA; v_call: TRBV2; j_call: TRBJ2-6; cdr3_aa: CASKGLVGSGANVLTF; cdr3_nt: TGTGCCAGCAAGGGTCTAGTGGGTTCTGGGGCCAACGTCCTGACTTTC
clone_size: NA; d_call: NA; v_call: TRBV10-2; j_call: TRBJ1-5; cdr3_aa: CASSGMPAQPQHF; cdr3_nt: TGCGCCAGCAGTGGCATGCCAGCGCAGCCCCAGCATTTT
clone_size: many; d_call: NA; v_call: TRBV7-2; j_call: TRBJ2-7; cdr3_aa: CASSFSTGNYEQYF; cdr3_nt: TGTGCCAGCAGCTTTTCGACTGGCAACTACGAGCAGTACTTC
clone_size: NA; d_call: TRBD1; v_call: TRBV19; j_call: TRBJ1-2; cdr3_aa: CASRKNDRVDTF; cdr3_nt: TGTGCCAGTAGGAAAAACGACAGGGTTGACACCTTC
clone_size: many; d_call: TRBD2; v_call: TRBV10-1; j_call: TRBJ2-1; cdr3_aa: CASSRGTSGNIEQFF; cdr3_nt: TGCGCCAGCAGTCGCGGGACTAGCGGGAACATTGAGCAGTTCTTC
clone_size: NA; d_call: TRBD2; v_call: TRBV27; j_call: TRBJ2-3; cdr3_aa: CASSSSGRPPDTQYF; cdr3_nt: TGTGCCAGCAGTTCATCCGGGAGGCCCCCGGATACGCAGTATTTT
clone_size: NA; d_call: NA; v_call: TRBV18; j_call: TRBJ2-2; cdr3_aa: CASSPQGLNTGELFF; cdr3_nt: TGTGCCAGCTCACCCCAGGGACTTAACACCGGGGAGCTGTTTTTT
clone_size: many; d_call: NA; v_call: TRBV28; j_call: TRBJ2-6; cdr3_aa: CATWSSGANVLTF; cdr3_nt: TGTGCTACCTGGTCCTCTGGGGCCAACGTCCTGACTTTC
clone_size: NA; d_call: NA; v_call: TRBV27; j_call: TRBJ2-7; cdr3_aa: CASSLWGEDYEQYF; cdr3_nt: TGTGCCAGCAGTTTATGGGGGGAGGACTACGAGCAGTACTTC
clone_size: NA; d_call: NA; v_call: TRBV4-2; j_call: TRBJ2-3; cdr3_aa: CASSPGKATDTQYF; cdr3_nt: TGTGCCAGCAGCCCGGGGAAAGCCACGGATACGCAGTATTTT
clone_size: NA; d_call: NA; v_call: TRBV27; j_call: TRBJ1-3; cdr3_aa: CASSGGGGSGNTIYF; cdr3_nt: TGTGCCAGCAGTGGGGGGGGGGGATCTGGAAACACCATATATTTT
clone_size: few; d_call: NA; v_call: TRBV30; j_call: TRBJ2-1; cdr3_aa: CAWSVTGAGLNEQFF; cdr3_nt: TGTGCCTGGAGTGTAACCGGTGCGGGACTTAATGAGCAGTTCTTC
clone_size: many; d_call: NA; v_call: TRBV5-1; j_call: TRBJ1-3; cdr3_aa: CASSFSGSGNTIYF; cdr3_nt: TGCGCCAGCAGCTTTAGTGGCTCTGGAAACACCATATATTTT
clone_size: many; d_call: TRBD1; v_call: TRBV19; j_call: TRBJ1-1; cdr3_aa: CASSMTGPSSAEAFF; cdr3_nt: TGTGCCAGTAGTATGACAGGGCCGTCTTCGGCTGAAGCTTTCTTT
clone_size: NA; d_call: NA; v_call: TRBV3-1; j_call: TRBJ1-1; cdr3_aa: CASSQGPPNTEAFF; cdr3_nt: TGTGCCAGCAGCCAGGGCCCTCCGAACACTGAAGCTTTCTTT
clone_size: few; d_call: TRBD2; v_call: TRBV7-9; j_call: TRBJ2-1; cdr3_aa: CASRGTSGAYNEQFF; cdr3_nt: TGTGCCAGCAGAGGGACTAGCGGAGCCTACAATGAGCAGTTCTTC
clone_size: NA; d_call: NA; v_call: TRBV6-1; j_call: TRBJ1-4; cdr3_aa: CASSEGLGGRWQKLFF; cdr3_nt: TGTGCCAGCAGTGAAGGTCTCGGGGGCCGATGGCAAAAGCTGTTTTTT
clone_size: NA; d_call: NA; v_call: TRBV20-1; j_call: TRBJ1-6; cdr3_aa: CSARGASRYNSLLHF; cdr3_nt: TGCAGTGCTAGAGGAGCGTCTAGATATAATTCACTCCTCCACTTT
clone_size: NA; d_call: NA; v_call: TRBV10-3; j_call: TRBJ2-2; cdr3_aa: CAIRLRDSDTGELFF; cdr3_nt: TGTGCCATCAGGTTACGGGACTCCGACACCGGGGAGCTGTTTTTT
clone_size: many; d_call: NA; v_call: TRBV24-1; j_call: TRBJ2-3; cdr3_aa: CATSGAGPPSTDTQYF; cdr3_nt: TGTGCCACCAGTGGGGCAGGACCGCCTAGCACAGATACGCAGTATTTT
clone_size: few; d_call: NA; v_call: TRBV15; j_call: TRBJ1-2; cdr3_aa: CATSRDVGPAYGYTF; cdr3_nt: TGTGCCACCAGCAGAGATGTTGGGCCAGCTTATGGCTACACCTTC
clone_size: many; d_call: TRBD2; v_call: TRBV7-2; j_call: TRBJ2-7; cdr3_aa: CASSPSGTGGEQYF; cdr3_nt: TGTGCCAGCAGCCCTTCGGGGACGGGGGGCGAGCAGTACTTC
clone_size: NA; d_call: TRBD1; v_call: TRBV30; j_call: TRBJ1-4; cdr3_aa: CAWRSPDRGRSDEKLFF; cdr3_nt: TGTGCCTGGAGGTCCCCAGACAGGGGGCGTTCGGATGAAAAACTGTTTTTT